This TCR beta chain was identified during a study of T cells in Graves' hyperthyroidism and ophthalmopathy. Amplification of TCR beta CDR3 regions used RNA as the template. HTBI primers were employed in a first-round RT-PCR of the TCR CDR3. Each CDR3 protein is one row after TCRdb ran MiXCR on the multiplex PCR reads. The sample carries about 420,000 distinct CDR3 sequences, 15% to 17% recorded once. CDR3 length: 16 residues. CDR1 is MDHEN and CDR2 is SYDVKM in the germline V gene. J lost 0 bases, V lost 7 bases, and 6 bases had no gene match. J is TRBJ2-2 and V is TRBV28, with 9 bases fitting TRBD2. Sequenced: blood. The clonotype was recovered from a woman aged 18-29 years with Graves' hyperthyroidism. Written as DNA, the CDR3 is TGTGCCAGCACCCCGACTAGCGGTTCGAACACCGGGGAGCTGTTTTTT. Protein sequence: CASTPTSGSNTGELFF.